This section outlines one T cell receptor beta chain sequence together with its context. What it binds is not known. Using immunoSEQ multiplex PCR, the repertoire was profiled, and TCRdb retains in-frame clones only, with some absent. The sample records some 2,500,000 clones, less than 95% being singletons. Trimming left V 8 bases short and J 4 bases short, with 17 bases between. The CDR3 runs 14 residues. The germline gives CDR1 MDHEN, CDR2 SYDVKM. This sample stems from a study of shared clonotypes between healthy human individuals. Findings and caveats of the study: Genetic and exposure-history diversity was limited by the few donors. Sampling used blood alone; tissue repertoires probably differ.

This chain connects TRBV28 to TRBJ2-5; D is unresolved. The TCR originated in a man aged 18 to 29 in good health. Some clones in this sample may be carry-over from other donors' samples. Sequencing was carried out using naive CD4+ T cells from PBMCs. The sample's subset: CD45RA+ positively selected. CDR3 nucleotide sequence: TGTGCCAGCCAAGCTGAGGTCGTTTCAGAGACCCAGTACTTC. It is translated as CASQAEVVSETQYF.